This is a list of T cell receptor beta chains from one sample in a study of identical twins. TCRdb ran MiXCR on the 5' RACE reads and lists one entry per CDR3 protein. This table has approximately 690,000 distinct CDR3 sequences, over 5% appearing once. The sequenced material came from naive T cells sorted from blood. Receptor source: a man aged 18 to 29 in good health. The CDR3 runs from the conserved cysteine through the conserved F or W. The D gene is left open where the match is weak. Size is omitted from some rows. Given values are once, few, many or a class for expanded clones.

v_call	j_call	clone_size	d_call	cdr3_nt	cdr3_aa
TRBV5-5	TRBJ2-1	many	.	TGTGCCAGCAGCTTATTCAGTTCGGTCTACAATGAGCAGTTCTTC	CASSLFSSVYNEQFF
TRBV29-1	TRBJ2-1	many	TRBD1	TGCAGCGCAGCCCGGGACAGGCGGGGTGAGCAGTTCTTC	CSAARDRRGEQFF
TRBV4-1	TRBJ1-6	many	.	TGCGCCAGCATTTCACCCCTCCACTTT	CASISPLHF
TRBV12-3/TRBV12-4	TRBJ2-1	many	TRBD2	TGTGCCAGCTCGTCGAGCGGGAGAGCTGAGCAGTTCTTC	CASSSSGRAEQFF
TRBV12-3/TRBV12-4	TRBJ2-2	.	.	TGTGCCAGCAGCCTCGGGACTGTTGGGTACACCGGGGAGCTGTTTTTT	CASSLGTVGYTGELFF
TRBV29-1	TRBJ2-4	.	.	TGCAGCACTAGGACAGTTCAAAACATTCAGTACTTC	CSTRTVQNIQYF
TRBV6-1	TRBJ1-4	few	.	TGTGCCAGCAGTCAAAAGACAGCCTATAATGAAAAACTGTTTTTT	CASSQKTAYNEKLFF
TRBV10-3	TRBJ2-1	many	.	TGTGCCATCAGTGATTCGGCAGGATTGTTCTTC	CAISDSAGLFF
TRBV4-3	TRBJ2-3	many	TRBD2	TGCGCCAGCAGCCAAGATCTTCCAGCCATAGCGGGACACACAGATACGCAGTATTTT	CASSQDLPAIAGHTDTQYF
TRBV12-3/TRBV12-4	TRBJ2-3	many	.	TGTGCCAGCAGTTTAGCAACAGGACCCAGCACAGATACGCAGTATTTT	CASSLATGPSTDTQYF
TRBV20-1	TRBJ2-1	few	.	TGCAGTGCTAGCTTCTCTGGCTCAAATGAGCAGTTCTTC	CSASFSGSNEQFF
TRBV13	TRBJ2-7	few	.	TGTGCCAGCAGCCCGGGTGGGGGGTCAAGCTCCTACGAGCAGTACTTC	CASSPGGGSSSYEQYF
TRBV10-3	TRBJ2-1	many	.	TGTGCCACCAACCGGGGGCAAGGACTAGCCTACAATGAGCAGTTCTTC	CATNRGQGLAYNEQFF
TRBV30	TRBJ2-1	few	.	TGTGCCTGGAGTGTATTTGGGCATGAGCAGTTCTTC	CAWSVFGHEQFF
TRBV10-3	TRBJ2-1	.	TRBD2	TGTGCCATCAGCCAACAGGGACTAGCGGGAGGGCCGTCCAATGAGCAGTTCTTC	CAISQQGLAGGPSNEQFF
TRBV4-2	TRBJ2-5	few	TRBD2	TGTGCCAGCAGCCAGGACTTAGCGGGAGGACGAGAGACCCAGTACTTC	CASSQDLAGGRETQYF
TRBV2	TRBJ1-4	few	.	TGTGCCAGCAGTGAAGGTCTAAGGACAGCTAATGAAAAACTGTTTTTT	CASSEGLRTANEKLFF
TRBV5-1	TRBJ1-2	.	.	TGCGCCAGCAGCCGAGGGGGGGAAGGCTATGGCTACACCTTC	CASSRGGEGYGYTF
TRBV15	TRBJ1-1	many	.	TGTGCCACCAGCCTCAGGGCTACTGAAGCTTTCTTT	CATSLRATEAFF
TRBV11-2	TRBJ2-7	many	TRBD2	TGTGCCAGCAGCCAGAAGCGGGAGTTGTACGAGCAGTACTTC	CASSQKRELYEQYF
TRBV12-3/TRBV12-4	TRBJ2-1	many	.	TGTGCCAGCAGCCCCAGTGCGGGGCTGACTAATGAGCAGTTCTTC	CASSPSAGLTNEQFF
TRBV20-1	TRBJ2-1	many	TRBD2	TGCAGTGCTAGAGTTGGACTAGCAGGCAATGAGCAGTTCTTC	CSARVGLAGNEQFF